The 30 T cell receptor beta chains below come from one sample, sequenced in a study of blood T cell repertoires in COVID-19. TCRdb's table, derived via immunoSEQ multiplex PCR, lists solely in-frame clones and lacks some. The sample comprises more than 65,000 clones, approximately 88% of which are singletons, and over 9.5% rests with the top ten. Sequencing was carried out using peripheral blood. The receptors derive from a human donor in a cohort sampled during active COVID-19.

The CDR3 bases are TGTGCCAGCAGTTTCTTCAGGGACAATGAGCAGTTCTTC. Its translation: CASSFFRDNEQFF. The gene calls are TRBV12-3 or TRBV12-4 and TRBJ2-1, with a weak D call TRBD1 (5 bases). V was clipped by 3 bases and J by 5 bases, with 8 bases between them. This CDR3 spans 13 amino acids.

V and J are TRBV4-2 and TRBJ2-3, with D unclear. V was trimmed by 4 bases and J by 1 base, leaving 18 bases between them. Germline assignment: CDR1 LGHNA and CDR2 YNFKEQ. The CDR3 contains 17 residues. CDR3 protein: CASSPLGAEVGTDTQYF. DNA of the CDR3: TGTGCCAGCAGCCCCCTGGGTGCGGAAGTCGGCACAGATACGCAGTATTTT.

V gene TRBV24-1 combines with J gene TRBJ2-3, with D possibly TRBD2 on 6 matching bases. There are 15 residues in the CDR3. The V end was cut by 3 bases, the J end by 5 bases, with 14 bases between. Germline CDR1 KGHDR, CDR2 SFDVKD. CDR3 loop: CATSDPAGFGDTQYF. CDR3 bases: TGTGCCACCAGTGATCCAGCGGGTTTTGGAGATACGCAGTATTTT.

The rearrangement joins TRBV9 to TRBJ1-6; no clear D gene. This CDR3 contains 15 residues. CDR1 and CDR2 from the germline V gene are SGDLS and YYNGEE. Trimming shortened V by 4 bases and J by 0 bases, and 8 bases separated the two germline ends. The CDR3 loop reads CASSPPSSYNSPLHF. The CDR3 nucleotides are TGTGCCAGCAGCCCTCCTAGCTCCTATAATTCACCCCTCCACTTT.

The chain joins TRBV3-1 (or the pseudogene TRBV3-2) to TRBJ2-7; 8 bases agree with TRBD1. There are 14 residues in the CDR3. The germline V gene has CDR1 LGHDT and CDR2 YNNKEL (reference sequence). V lost 4 bases and J lost 2; bases outside the gene matches: 4. CDR3 nucleotides: TGTGCCAGCAGCCGCGACAGGGGACCCTACGAGCAGTACTTC. As protein: CASSRDRGPYEQYF.

This clone was observed once. This sequence joins TRBV6-5 and TRBJ2-2; 11 bases are a match to TRBD1. This CDR3 spans 15 amino acids. The V and J ends lost 6 bases and 6 bases, in that order; junction bases with no gene match: 6. The germline V gene has CDR1 MNHEY and CDR2 SVGAGI. CDR3 protein: CASRGQGAYSGELFF. DNA of the CDR3: TGTGCCAGCAGAGGACAGGGGGCTTACTCCGGGGAGCTGTTTTTT.

CDR3 bases: TGTGCCAGCAGCTCCCGGTTAGCCGGAAACACCATATATTTT. Protein sequence: CASSSRLAGNTIYF. This rearrangement joins TRBV11-2 to TRBJ1-3; no definite D call. Germline V CDR1 and CDR2: SGHAT, FQNNGV. V lost 4 bases, J lost 4 bases, and 11 bases lay in between. The CDR3 runs 14 residues.

This clone was counted between two and nine times. The CDR3 DNA reads TGTGCCAGCAGCTTGGTTACAGGGACCACTGAAGCTTTCTTT. This codes for CASSLVTGTTEAFF. The genes are TRBV5-6 and TRBJ1-1; D might be TRBD1 (6 bases). V gave up 0 bases and J gave up 4 bases, with 10 bases separating them. The CDR3 has 14 amino acids. Germline-derived CDR1 and CDR2 are SGHDT and YYEEEE.

This clone occurred a few times. The chain combines TRBV27 with TRBJ2-7; TRBD1 matches at 12 bases. There are 15 residues in the CDR3. Trimming removed 3 bases from V and 5 bases from J; junction bases left unmatched: 5. Looked up from germline, CDR1 is MNHEY and CDR2 is SMNVEV (reference sequence). Here the CDR3 DNA reads TGTGCCAGCAGTTTGGGGACAGGGGGCGGTGACGAGCAGTACTTC. Residues: CASSLGTGGGDEQYF.

The V gene is TRBV4-1, the J gene TRBJ2-3; weak D call: TRBD1 (6 bases). This CDR3 is 14 amino acids long. Germline V gene lookup returns CDR1 MGHRA and CDR2 YSYEKL. V was shortened by 0 bases and J by 6 bases, with 10 bases between the two germline ends. The CDR3 nucleotides read TGCGCCAGCAGCCAAGATCAGGGGCGGGATACGCAGTATTTT. It yields the protein CASSQDQGRDTQYF.

V and J are TRBV6-5 and TRBJ1-1; TRBD1 agrees at 9 bases. This CDR3 contains 16 residues. V lost 0 bases and J lost 1; bases outside the gene matches: 3. Germline V gives CDR1 MNHEY, CDR2 SVGAGI. The CDR3 reads CASSYSQGQGNTEAFF. CDR3 coding DNA: TGTGCCAGCAGTTACTCTCAGGGACAGGGGAACACTGAAGCTTTCTTT.

The chain has TRBV19 and TRBJ1-6, with 9 bases lining up with TRBD1. After removal of 5 bases from V and 10 bases from J, the junction contained 12 bases not matched to a gene. Germline CDR1 reads LNHDA; CDR2 reads SQIVND (reference sequence). The CDR3 runs 16 residues. CDR3 coding DNA: TGTGCCAGTAGTTCACATGACAGGGGGAAGGAGTCACCCCTCCACTTT. Its protein is CASSSHDRGKESPLHF.

The V and J genes are TRBV2 and TRBJ1-2; D perhaps matches TRBD1 (5 bases). V was cut by 3 bases and J by 5 bases, with 13 bases left in between. Germline CDR1 and CDR2: SNHLY and FYNNEI. The CDR3 runs 14 residues. The CDR3 loop reads CASSDWQGSYGYTF. The CDR3 DNA reads as TGTGCCAGCAGTGATTGGCAGGGAAGTTATGGCTACACCTTC.

This clone was counted a few times. The V gene is TRBV28, the J gene TRBJ1-2, with D unresolved. Trimming shortened V by 4 bases and J by 4 bases, and 10 bases separated the two germline ends. The CDR3 is 13 amino acids. Germline V gene sequence: CDR1 MDHEN, CDR2 SYDVKM. The CDR3 nucleotides read TGTGCCAGCAGTTCCCTAGGCCTCTATGGCTACACCTTC. This sequence encodes CASSSLGLYGYTF.

This clone has a single count. V gene TRBV11-2 combines with J gene TRBJ1-4, with TRBD1 as a possible D gene (6 bases). CDR3 length equals 15 residues. Germline-derived CDR1 and CDR2 are SGHAT and FQNNGV. Deletions cut 8 bases from V and 5 bases from J, with 18 bases between. As DNA, the CDR3 is TGTGCCAGCTCTCCCCGGGGCAGGGGAAATGAAAAACTGTTTTTT. Amino acids: CASSPRGRGNEKLFF.

This chain uses TRBV3-1 (or the pseudogene TRBV3-2) with TRBJ1-1; a weak D match, TRBD1 (6 bases). V was trimmed by 0 bases and J by 1 base, leaving 9 bases between them. CDR1 and CDR2 from the germline V gene are LGHDT and YNNKEL (reference sequence). The length of the CDR3 is 15 residues. The CDR3 nucleotides are TGTGCCAGCAGCCAAGAGAGGGGGAGGAACACTGAAGCTTTCTTT. It translates to CASSQERGRNTEAFF.

The chain uses TRBV28 and TRBJ1-6, with TRBD1 matching 9 bases. Per germline, CDR1 MDHEN and CDR2 SYDVKM. This CDR3 spans 16 amino acids. V dropped 5 bases and J dropped 4; count of bases not matched to a gene: 6. CDR3 sequence: CASSGTGGGYNSPLHF. DNA of the CDR3: TGTGCCAGCAGTGGCACAGGGGGCGGTTATAATTCACCCCTCCACTTT.

This clone showed up just once. The chain uses TRBV3-1 (or the pseudogene TRBV3-2) and TRBJ2-3; TRBD2 agrees at 11 bases. V lost 4 bases, J lost 2 bases, and 5 bases stayed unmatched. The V gene's germline CDR1 is LGHDT and CDR2 YNNKEL (reference sequence). The CDR3 sequence is 16 residues long. The CDR3 coding sequence is TGTGCCAGCAGCCGAACTAGCGGGAGATACACAGATACGCAGTATTTT. Its translation is CASSRTSGRYTDTQYF.

V and J are TRBV2 and TRBJ1-4, with D unresolved. The length of the CDR3 is 13 residues. The germline CDR1 and CDR2 sequences are SNHLY and FYNNEI. Deletions cut 6 bases from V and 4 bases from J, with 9 bases between. This CDR3 is CASRNTINEKLFF. The CDR3 nucleotides read TGTGCCAGCAGAAACACCATTAATGAAAAACTGTTTTTT.

This clone has more than one count but fewer than ten. The chain recombines TRBV10-1 with TRBJ1-3; 9 nucleotides align to TRBD1. CDR3 size: 13 residues. The germline V gene encodes CDR1 WNHNN and CDR2 SYGVQD (reference sequence). V dropped 11 bases and J dropped 8; count of bases not matched to a gene: 10. CDR3 sequence reads: CADRDRAIYTIYF. CDR3 nucleotide sequence: TGCGCCGACCGGGACAGGGCAATTTACACCATATATTTT.

This clone was counted between two and nine times. The chain combines TRBV28 with TRBJ2-7, with D possibly TRBD1 on 5 matching bases. Per the germline V gene, CDR1 is MDHEN and CDR2 is SYDVKM. V dropped 7 bases and J dropped 9 bases, with 19 bases sitting between them. This CDR3 spans 13 amino acids. CDR3 nucleotide sequence: TGTGCCAGCACCAATCGAGCAGGGAATTGGCAGTACTTC. It yields the protein CASTNRAGNWQYF.

This sequence joins TRBV7-6 and TRBJ1-1, with a possible D match to TRBD1 (5 bases). CDR1 is SGHVS, CDR2 FNYEAQ, per germline. The CDR3 sequence is 13 residues long. With 4 bases removed from V and 4 bases from J, the gap between germline ends came to 10 bases. The CDR3 nucleotides are TGTGCCAGCAGCTCCAGGGCACGCACTGAAGCTTTCTTT. Translation gives CASSSRARTEAFF.

J is TRBJ2-1 and V is TRBV24-1, with TRBD2 matching over 12 bases. The CDR3 totals 15 residues. Germline V gene lookup returns CDR1 KGHDR and CDR2 SFDVKD. The trim removed 3 bases at V and 6 bases at J, leaving 2 bases unmatched. Here the CDR3 reads CATSDTSGRLNEQFF. In nucleotides, the CDR3 is TGTGCCACCAGTGATACTAGCGGGAGGCTCAATGAGCAGTTCTTC.

J is TRBJ1-2 and V is TRBV11-2; 8 bases agree with TRBD1. The CDR3 consists of 15 residues. CDR1 is SGHAT, CDR2 FQNNGV, per germline. V was clipped by 5 bases and J by 6 bases; unmatched bases: 11. CDR3 DNA: TGTGCCAGCAGCCCCACCGGACAGGGACGGGATGGCTACACCTTC. This codes for CASSPTGQGRDGYTF.

V gene TRBV6-4 combines with J gene TRBJ2-7; D may be TRBD2 (6 bases). The ends were cut back, 0 bases at V and 2 bases at J, with 11 bases in the middle. Germline CDR1 reads MRHNA; CDR2 reads SNTAGT. The CDR3 consists of 15 residues. The CDR3 region has the DNA TGTGCCAGCAGTGACTCGGCTAGCGCCACCTACGAGCAGTACTTC. Its protein product is CASSDSASATYEQYF.

This clone came up a few times. V is TRBV10-3 and J is TRBJ1-5; TRBD1 might be the D (5 bases). Germline V gene lookup returns CDR1 ENHRY and CDR2 SYGVKD. There are 13 residues in the CDR3. Trimming took 6 bases from V and 4 from J, leaving 10 bases between them. CDR3 protein: CAISEDTNQPQHF. Written as DNA, the CDR3 is TGTGCCATCAGCGAGGACACTAATCAGCCCCAGCATTTT.

The chain combines TRBV16 with TRBJ1-2; maybe TRBD1 (5 bases). Germline V lookup: CDR1 KGHSY, CDR2 FQNENV. With 4 bases removed from V and 0 bases from J, the gap between germline ends came to 12 bases. CDR3 length equals 15 residues. CDR3 loop: CASSPQGSANYGYTF. The CDR3 nucleotides read TGTGCCAGCAGCCCTCAGGGAAGTGCTAACTATGGCTACACCTTC.

This chain links TRBV5-1 with TRBJ2-2; 7 bases align to TRBD1. The V gene's germline CDR1 is SGHRS and CDR2 YFSETQ. The CDR3 runs to 14 residues. V was pared by 4 bases and J by 4 bases, with 4 bases of the junction left unmatched. CDR3 nucleotide sequence: TGCGCCAGCAGCCTTGGGACAGCCACCGGGGAGCTGTTTTTT. Its translation: CASSLGTATGELFF. Variable domain in full (rest from reference TRBV5-1 and TRBJ2-2): KAGVTQTPRYLIKTRGQQVTLSCSPISGHRSVSWYQQTPGQGLQFLFEYFSETQRNKGNFPGRFSGRQFSNSRSEMNVSTLELGDSALYLCASSLGTATGELFFGEGSRLTVL.

This chain uses TRBV12-3 or TRBV12-4 with TRBJ2-7; 10 bases map to TRBD1. Trimming took 6 bases from V and 7 from J; bases not matched to a gene: 3. The CDR3 consists of 12 residues. The CDR3 here is CASRPGQGEQYF. CDR3 DNA sequence: TGTGCCAGCAGACCGGGACAGGGGGAGCAGTACTTC.

There are a few counts of this clone. This sequence joins TRBV5-1 and TRBJ2-7; D is possibly TRBD1 (5 bases). CDR1 SGHRS and CDR2 YFSETQ come from the germline V gene. Trimming left V 0 bases short and J 1 base short, with 11 bases between. The CDR3 has 15 amino acids. The CDR3 is CASSLAVTASYEQYF. The CDR3, as DNA: TGCGCCAGCAGCTTGGCGGTGACAGCATCCTACGAGCAGTACTTC.